Below are 25 T cell receptor beta chains sequenced from a single sample in a study of T cell responses to AZD1222 COVID-19 vaccine. Method: immunoSEQ multiplex PCR; TCRdb's copy keeps in-frame clones and lacks some. The repertoire has 100,000 to 130,000 clones, around 92% of them found once; the top ten carry roughly 8.9%. This specimen consisted of peripheral blood, obtained 28 days after the second AZD1222 dose. The receptors originated from an adult who received the AZD1222 COVID-19 vaccine.

The CDR3 loop reads CASSEVGFHNEQFF. The CDR3 DNA reads TGTGCCAGCAGTGAAGTGGGGTTCCACAATGAGCAGTTCTTC. The J gene is TRBJ2-1, the V gene TRBV6-1; no definite D call. The V gene lost 1 base and the J gene lost 5 bases, with 9 bases spanning the gap. The CDR3 loop spans 14 amino acids. Germline CDR1 MNHNS, CDR2 SASEGT.

V is TRBV5-4 and J is TRBJ1-1; D is undetermined. The CDR3 runs to 15 residues. Germline CDR1 SGHNT, CDR2 YYREEE (reference sequence). V lost 4 bases to trimming and J lost 0 bases, with 13 bases between them. The CDR3 DNA reads TGTGCCAGCAGCCAATTGGGCTACATGAACACTGAAGCTTTCTTT. It translates to CASSQLGYMNTEAFF. Together with reference TRBV5-4 and TRBJ1-1, the CDR3 gives the full variable domain: ETGVTQSPTHLIKTRGQQVTLRCSSQSGHNTVSWYQQALGQGPQFIFQYYREEENGRGNFPPRFSGLQFPNYSSELNVNALELDDSALYLCASSQLGYMNTEAFFGQGTRLTVV.

The rearrangement uses TRBV28 and TRBJ1-5, with no clear D. Trimming pared 3 bases from V and 4 bases from J, leaving 10 bases between. The CDR3 loop spans 14 amino acids. Germline CDR1 MDHEN, CDR2 SYDVKM. The CDR3 region is CASSLWAENQPQHF. DNA of the CDR3: TGTGCCAGCAGTTTGTGGGCAGAGAATCAGCCCCAGCATTTT.

This clone was counted once. V gene TRBV10-3 combines with J gene TRBJ2-5; the match to TRBD1 covers 9 bases. Germline V gene lookup returns CDR1 ENHRY and CDR2 SYGVKD. With 5 bases clipped from V and 4 bases from J, the junction kept 11 bases outside the gene matches. This CDR3 has 16 residues. This CDR3 is CAISHKQQGAGETQYF. The CDR3 DNA follows: TGTGCCATCAGTCACAAACAACAGGGGGCGGGAGAGACCCAGTACTTC.

V gene TRBV6-1 combines with J gene TRBJ2-3; 11 positions match TRBD2. V shed 4 bases and J 0 bases; nucleotides not matched to a gene: 12. This CDR3 is 19 amino acids long. The germline V gene encodes CDR1 MNHNS and CDR2 SASEGT. CDR3: CASSAIPGLAASSTDTQYF. CDR3 in DNA: TGTGCCAGCAGTGCAATCCCGGGACTAGCGGCCTCTAGCACAGATACGCAGTATTTT.

CDR3 region: CASSSGLAGGSYNEQFF. The CDR3, as DNA: TGTGCCAGCAGCTCGGGACTAGCGGGGGGTTCCTACAATGAGCAGTTCTTC. The chain recombines TRBV11-2 with TRBJ2-1; TRBD2 aligns across 15 bases. The CDR3 contains 17 residues. V lost 4 bases, J lost 1 base, and 2 bases stayed unmatched. Germline assignment: CDR1 SGHAT and CDR2 FQNNGV.

The gene calls are TRBV4-1 and TRBJ1-6, with 8 bases aligning to TRBD1. CDR1 and CDR2 (germline): MGHRA, YSYEKL. This CDR3 region has 16 residues. V was pared by 0 bases and J by 9 bases, with 7 bases of the junction left unmatched. CDR3 in amino acids: CASSQDQVTGVSPLHF. The CDR3 DNA sequence: TGCGCCAGCAGCCAAGATCAGGTGACAGGGGTTTCACCCCTCCACTTT.

This chain joins TRBV4-3 and TRBJ1-3, with TRBD1 identical over 11 bases. From germline, CDR1 is LGHNA and CDR2 YSLEER. The V segment lost 4 bases and the J segment 0 bases; nucleotides outside the gene matches: 11. The CDR3 has 19 amino acids. CDR3 in DNA: TGCGCCAGCAGCCGAGCACACGGGACAGGGGGTTCCTCTGGAAACACCATATATTTT. It yields the protein CASSRAHGTGGSSGNTIYF.

This clone has a single count. The DNA of the CDR3 is TGTGCCAGCAGTTTATCCCCGGGAGCCCGGACTGAAGCTTTCTTT. Encoded protein: CASSLSPGARTEAFF. The chain couples TRBV28 to TRBJ1-1; D is undetermined. In germline, CDR1 is MDHEN, CDR2 SYDVKM. The CDR3 runs 15 residues. Trimming removed 1 base at V and 5 bases at J, with 14 bases between.

A note on this clone: In the same sample, other DNA sequences code for this CDR3. This chain joins TRBV5-1 and TRBJ2-7, with 9 bases matching TRBD2. Germline V gives CDR1 SGHRS, CDR2 YFSETQ. The V gene end was trimmed by 4 bases and the J gene end by 7 bases; junction bases not matched to a gene: 9. This CDR3 is 14 amino acids long. This chain's CDR3 is CASSGGLAGSEQYF. The CDR3 nucleotides are TGCGCCAGCAGCGGGGGACTAGCAGGTTCGGAGCAGTACTTC.

The CDR3 here is CASIRTGGMNTEAFF. The CDR3, as DNA: TGTGCCAGTATAAGGACAGGGGGGATGAACACTGAAGCTTTCTTT. This chain links TRBV19 with TRBJ1-1, with TRBD1 matching over 10 bases. V shed 7 bases, J shed 0 bases, and the junction held 5 bases outside the gene matches. The CDR3 contains 15 residues. In germline, CDR1 is LNHDA, CDR2 SQIVND (reference sequence).

The rearrangement joins TRBV7-2 to TRBJ1-5; D uncertain. This CDR3 has 15 residues. Trimming removed 5 bases from V and 6 bases from J, with 17 bases in between. CDR1 and CDR2 from the germline V gene are SGHTA and FQGNSA. In nucleotides, the CDR3 is TGTGCCAGCAGCACCCGGGCAGAATGGGTTCAGCCCCAGCATTTT. Protein sequence: CASSTRAEWVQPQHF.

This rearrangement joins TRBV5-6 to TRBJ1-6; D unresolved. CDR1 is SGHDT and CDR2 is YYEEEE in the germline V gene. The CDR3 is 15 amino acids. The ends were cut back, 0 bases at V and 4 bases at J, with 8 bases in the middle. The CDR3 loop is CASSLDRIYNSPLHF. As DNA, the CDR3 is TGTGCCAGCAGCTTGGATAGGATTTATAATTCACCCCTCCACTTT.

This clone has just one count. This sequence joins TRBV6-2 or TRBV6-3 and TRBJ1-5, with a tentative D call TRBD1 (6 bases). CDR3 length: 14 amino acids. Per the germline V gene, CDR1 is MNHEY and CDR2 is SVGEGT. V shed 6 bases and J shed 3 bases, with 12 bases lying between them. For the CDR3, the DNA is TGTGCCAGCAGCAACGGACAGTTCAATCAGCCCCAGCATTTT. Its protein is CASSNGQFNQPQHF.

The chain couples TRBV5-6 to TRBJ2-3; 8 bases are a match to TRBD2. V shed 4 bases and J 6 bases; nucleotides not matched to a gene: 10. The CDR3 runs 15 residues. Germline-derived CDR1 and CDR2 are SGHDT and YYEEEE. This CDR3 reads CASSLTGGVVDTQYF. The CDR3 nucleotides are TGTGCCAGCAGCCTGACGGGAGGGGTGGTGGATACGCAGTATTTT.

This clone was seen only once. The V and J genes are TRBV5-6 and TRBJ1-2; no clear D gene. Germline V gives CDR1 SGHDT, CDR2 YYEEEE. The CDR3 totals 12 residues. Trimming pared 0 bases from V and 6 bases from J, leaving 6 bases between. CDR3 amino acids: CASSLGSDGYTF. CDR3 DNA sequence: TGTGCCAGCAGCTTGGGGTCGGATGGCTACACCTTC. Full variable domain (missing parts from reference TRBV5-6 and TRBJ1-2): DAGVTQSPTHLIKTRGQQVTLRCSPKSGHDTVSWYQQALGQGPQFIFQYYEEEERQRGNFPDRFSGHQFPNYSSELNVNALLLGDSALYLCASSLGSDGYTFGSGTRLTVV.

This rearrangement joins TRBV6-5 to TRBJ1-2; 9 positions match TRBD1. Germline CDR1 and CDR2: MNHEY and SVGAGI. This CDR3 spans 14 amino acids. V shed 10 bases, J shed 4 bases, and the junction held 10 bases outside the gene matches. The CDR3 DNA reads TGTGCCATTAACCCGGGACAGGGTAGCTATGGCTACACCTTC. Protein: CAINPGQGSYGYTF.

The chain recombines TRBV9 with TRBJ2-2, with D perhaps matching TRBD2 (5 bases). CDR1 is SGDLS and CDR2 is YYNGEE in the germline V gene. The CDR3 is 14 residues long. The ends were cut back, 5 bases at V and 1 base at J, with 9 bases in the middle. CDR3: CASRVLENTGELFF. The CDR3 DNA sequence: TGTGCCAGCAGGGTACTAGAGAACACCGGGGAGCTGTTTTTT.

In its sample, this clone was seen a few times. The chain joins TRBV30 to TRBJ1-1, with D possibly matching TRBD1 (5 bases). The CDR3 covers 15 residues. From germline, CDR1 is GTSNPN and CDR2 SVGIG (reference sequence). The V gene lost 4 bases and the J gene lost 1 base, with 16 bases spanning the gap. In DNA form, the CDR3 reads TGTGCCTGGATTTTGTTGGGACTGCGGAACACTGAAGCTTTCTTT. This gives the protein CAWILLGLRNTEAFF.

The gene calls are TRBV10-3 and TRBJ2-3; TRBD1 is a possible D gene (5 bases). There are 15 residues in the CDR3. CDR1 is ENHRY, CDR2 SYGVKD, per germline. The V end was cut by 5 bases, the J end by 1 base, with 13 bases between. CDR3 region: CAISLQGLGTDTQYF. CDR3 nucleotides: TGTGCCATCAGTCTCCAGGGCCTAGGCACAGATACGCAGTATTTT.

This clone was seen just once. The CDR3 DNA reads as TGTGCCAGCAGCGCGGGTGGTGGGGCCAACGTCCTGACTTTC. Its translation is CASSAGGGANVLTF. The chain recombines TRBV5-6 with TRBJ2-6, with D possibly matching TRBD2 (5 bases). The V gene lost 4 bases and the J gene lost 3 bases, with 8 bases spanning the gap. In germline, CDR1 is SGHDT, CDR2 YYEEEE. CDR3 length: 14 residues.

This chain links TRBV3-1 (or the pseudogene TRBV3-2) with TRBJ2-2; tentative D call: TRBD2 (6 bases). The V gene's germline CDR1 is LGHDT and CDR2 YNNKEL (reference sequence). The CDR3 is 17 residues long. V lost 3 bases to trimming and J lost 0 bases, with 14 bases between them. CDR3 sequence: CASSQPLGGSNTGELFF. For the CDR3, the DNA is TGTGCCAGCAGCCAGCCTTTGGGAGGATCGAACACCGGGGAGCTGTTTTTT.

V and J are TRBV5-5 and TRBJ1-5; TRBD1 agrees at 8 bases. Germline V lookup: CDR1 SGHKS, CDR2 YYEKEE (reference sequence). This CDR3 region has 14 residues. V gave up 0 bases and J gave up 7 bases; unmatched junction bases: 3. CDR3 DNA sequence: TGTGCCAGCAGCTTGGGACAGGGGCCCCAGCCCCAGCATTTT. Its protein is CASSLGQGPQPQHF.

A few counts support this clone. The chain couples TRBV7-2 to TRBJ1-1, with D uncertain. V was cut by 2 bases and J by 3 bases, with 7 bases left in between. CDR1 is SGHTA and CDR2 is FQGNSA in the germline V gene. The length of the CDR3 is 13 residues. CDR3 DNA: TGTGCCAGCAGCTTATCGGGGTACACTGAAGCTTTCTTT. Protein product: CASSLSGYTEAFF.

CDR3 sequence: CASIRQSNTGELFF. The DNA of the CDR3 is TGTGCCAGCATTCGACAGTCGAACACCGGGGAGCTGTTTTTT. J is TRBJ2-2 and V is TRBV2; TRBD1 is a possible D gene (5 bases). Germline CDR1 SNHLY, CDR2 FYNNEI. V lost 7 bases to trimming and J lost 0 bases, with 9 bases between them. The length of the CDR3 is 14 residues.